This T cell receptor (beta chain) was captured in a study of identical twins. Regarding this clonotype: Germline and junction disagree at one end, which may indicate a read error.

Germline V gene sequence: CDR1 LGHNA, CDR2 YSLEER. This CDR3 region has 15 residues. TCRdb fed the 5' RACE reads into MiXCR, producing one record per CDR3 protein. This sample has approximately 250,000 distinct CDR3 sequences, with 6.5% found just once. The same specimen was also included in a second study, on T cells expressing NK-cell markers. From that report: The study left the HCMV specificity of expanded NKG2C+ T cell clones unresolved.

The sequenced sample consisted of CD8+ T cells sorted from blood. This clonotype originated in a woman aged 18-29 years in good health. The chain combines TRBV4-3 with TRBJ1-2; D is unclear. The CDR3 DNA follows: TGCGCCAGCACCCAAGATCCGGGCGAAATTTATGGCTACACCTTC. Its translation is CASTQDPGEIYGYTF.